A few counts support the clone carrying this T cell receptor beta chain. Antigen: not known. The sample comes from a study of T cells after yellow fever vaccination. About the research overall: The SMART-Seq v4 Ultra Low Input method served to prepare the low-cell-number fractions.

TCRdb reprocessed the 5' RACE reads via MiXCR and lists one record per CDR3 protein. The sample has approximately 350,000 distinct CDR3 sequences; 11% are singletons. Germline V gives CDR1 LNHNV, CDR2 YYDKDF (reference sequence). V lost 1 base and J 3 bases, leaving 15 bases between the germline ends. The CDR3 extends over 16 amino acids. Study-wide points: Researchers cautioned that FACS-sorted repertoires could harbor abundant clonotypes contaminating from the bulk population. Most clones from primary vaccination resurfaced after the booster (96% CD4, 70% to 90% CD8).

Sequencing used PBMCs, obtained on the day of the first yellow fever vaccination. The chain couples TRBV15 to TRBJ1-1; possible D gene TRBD1, 6 bases. The sequence was obtained from a man aged 18-30 years who received the YFV17D yellow fever vaccine. CDR3 DNA sequence: TGTGCCACCAGCAGAGGCTTGGGAGGGGGATACACTGAAGCTTTCTTT. Translated: CATSRGLGGGYTEAFF.